The 9 T cell receptor beta chains below come from one sample, sequenced in a study of blood T cell repertoires in COVID-19. Assay used: immunoSEQ multiplex PCR; TCRdb lists only in-frame clones, some missing. The profile shows approximately 65,000 clones, roughly 88% of them singletons. The sequenced sample was peripheral blood. The receptor set was obtained from a man aged 45-60 years with COVID-19, enrolled during active disease.

This rearrangement joins TRBV3-1 (or the pseudogene TRBV3-2) to TRBJ2-7, with 8 bases lining up with TRBD1. Germline values: CDR1 LGHDT, CDR2 YNNKEL (reference sequence). The CDR3 contains 14 residues. The ends lost 2 bases at V and 5 bases at J; junction bases unmatched: 5. In DNA form, the CDR3 reads TGTGCCAGCAGCCAAAAGGACAGGGTCCACGAGCAGTACTTC. Translation: CASSQKDRVHEQYF.

J is TRBJ1-4 and V is TRBV5-6, with 11 bases aligning to TRBD1. V shed 1 base, J shed 7 bases, and the junction held 3 bases outside the gene matches. Looked up from germline, CDR1 is SGHDT and CDR2 is YYEEEE. The CDR3 covers 15 residues. The CDR3 sequence is CASSLMGQGGEKLFF. The CDR3 DNA reads as TGTGCCAGCAGCTTGATGGGACAGGGGGGTGAAAAACTGTTTTTT.

The chain couples TRBV6-5 to TRBJ1-4, with D maybe TRBD1 (5 bases). This CDR3 has 12 residues. The V gene lost 6 bases and the J gene lost 10 bases, with 12 bases spanning the gap. Germline CDR1 MNHEY, CDR2 SVGAGI. The CDR3 protein is CASSFAGGKLFF. CDR3 DNA: TGTGCCAGCAGCTTTGCCGGGGGAAAACTGTTTTTT.

The sample holds a few counts of this clone. The V and J genes are TRBV24-1 and TRBJ1-2; 10 bases map to TRBD1. J lost 4 bases, V lost 3 bases, and 7 bases had no gene match. Looked up from germline, CDR1 is KGHDR and CDR2 is SFDVKD. This CDR3 is built from 16 residues. Here the CDR3 reads CATSDPGTGETYGYTF. The CDR3 bases are TGTGCCACCAGTGATCCCGGGACAGGGGAAACCTATGGCTACACCTTC.

The J gene is TRBJ1-1, the V gene TRBV2, with 9 bases fitting TRBD1. Germline assignment: CDR1 SNHLY and CDR2 FYNNEI. Trimming removed 4 bases from V and 11 bases from J; junction bases left unmatched: 8. The CDR3 is 13 residues long. CDR3 region: CASSGDRGSLAFF. As DNA, the CDR3 is TGTGCCAGCAGTGGTGACAGGGGGTCGTTGGCTTTCTTT.

The rearrangement links TRBV4-1 to TRBJ1-1; possibly TRBD1 for D (6 bases). The length of the CDR3 is 14 residues. The germline gives CDR1 MGHRA, CDR2 YSYEKL. Between the trimmed V and J ends, which lost 1 base and 7 bases, there was a span of 13 bases. The CDR3 DNA reads as TGCGCCAGCAGCCAAGCGGCGGGAGGGGGTGAAGCTTTCTTT. Its translation: CASSQAAGGGEAFF.

Remarks on this clone: In the same sample, other DNA sequences code for this CDR3. The chain is built from TRBV7-2 and TRBJ1-1; no clear D gene. Trimming took off 3 bases at V and 0 bases at J, with 8 bases between the two ends. The CDR3 loop spans 14 amino acids. The germline gives CDR1 SGHTA, CDR2 FQGNSA. Here the CDR3 reads CASSLGRLNTEAFF. The CDR3 DNA is TGTGCCAGCAGCTTGGGCAGATTGAACACTGAAGCTTTCTTT.

This clone was counted a single time. The chain has TRBV2 and TRBJ1-4; no clear D. V was pared by 6 bases and J by 8 bases, with 13 bases between. The V gene's germline CDR1 is SNHLY and CDR2 FYNNEI. This CDR3 spans 13 amino acids. The CDR3 reads CASRIGVLEKLFF. The CDR3, as DNA: TGTGCCAGCAGGATAGGAGTATTGGAAAAACTGTTTTTT.

The chain recombines TRBV3-1 (or the pseudogene TRBV3-2) with TRBJ1-1; 7 nucleotides line up with TRBD1. This CDR3 region has 15 residues. Germline CDR1 and CDR2: LGHDT and YNNKEL (reference sequence). V trimming: 2 bases; J trimming: 1 base; junction bases outside the gene matches: 4. CDR3 sequence reads: CASSQTGDTNTEAFF. The CDR3 DNA follows: TGTGCCAGCAGCCAAACAGGGGATACGAACACTGAAGCTTTCTTT.